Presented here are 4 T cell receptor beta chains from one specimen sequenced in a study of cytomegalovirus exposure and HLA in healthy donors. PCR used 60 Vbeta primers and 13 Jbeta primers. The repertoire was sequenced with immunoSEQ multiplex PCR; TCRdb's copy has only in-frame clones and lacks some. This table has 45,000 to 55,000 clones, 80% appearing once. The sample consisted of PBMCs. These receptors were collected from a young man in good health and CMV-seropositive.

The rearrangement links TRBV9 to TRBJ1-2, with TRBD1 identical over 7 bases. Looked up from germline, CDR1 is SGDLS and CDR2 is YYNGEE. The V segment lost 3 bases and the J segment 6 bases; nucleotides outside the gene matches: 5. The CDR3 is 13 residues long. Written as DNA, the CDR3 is TGTGCCAGCAGCGAAGGACAGGCGGATGGCTACACCTTC. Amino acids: CASSEGQADGYTF.

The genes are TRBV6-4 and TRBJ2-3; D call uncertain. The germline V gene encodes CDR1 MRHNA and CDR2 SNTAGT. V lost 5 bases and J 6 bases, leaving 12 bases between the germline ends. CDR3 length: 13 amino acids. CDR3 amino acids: CASSNQLRDTQYF. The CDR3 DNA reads TGTGCCAGCAGTAACCAGTTGAGGGATACGCAGTATTTT.

The CDR3 region is CASSEVRDANTGELFF. CDR3 DNA: TGTGCCAGCAGCGAGGTCAGAGACGCGAACACCGGGGAGCTGTTTTTT. The genes are TRBV11-2 and TRBJ2-2; D unresolved. Germline CDR1 is SGHAT and CDR2 is FQNNGV. CDR3 size: 16 residues. V gave up 5 bases and J gave up 0 bases, with 13 bases separating them.

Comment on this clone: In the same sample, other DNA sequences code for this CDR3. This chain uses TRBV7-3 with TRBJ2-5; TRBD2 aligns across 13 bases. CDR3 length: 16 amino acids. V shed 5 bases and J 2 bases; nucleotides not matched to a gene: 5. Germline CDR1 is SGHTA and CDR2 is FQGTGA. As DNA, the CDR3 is TGTGCCAGCAGCCCAACTAGCGGGGGGGTACAAGAGACCCAGTACTTC. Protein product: CASSPTSGGVQETQYF.